What follows are 8 T cell receptor beta chains derived from one specimen sequenced in a study of blood T cells in healthy people across ages. Combining a sample-barcoded 5' primer with a J-beta primer mix, a second PCR ran for roughly 7 to 11 cycles. MiXCR was run by TCRdb on the 5' RACE reads, yielding one entry per CDR3 protein. The table records some 1,800,000 distinct CDR3 sequences, 39% of them present only once. Sequences were obtained from blood. The source is a human donor in good health.

This clonotype was seen a few times. This chain joins TRBV3-1 and TRBJ2-3; no definite D call. The CDR3 is made up of 12 amino acids. Germline V gene sequence: CDR1 LGHDT, CDR2 YNNKEL (reference sequence). Between the trimmed V and J ends, which lost 0 bases and 7 bases, there was a span of 5 bases. The CDR3 nucleotides are TGTGCCAGCAGCCAAGATTACCATACGCAGTATTTT. As protein: CASSQDYHTQYF.

The J gene is TRBJ2-7, the V gene TRBV29-1, with D maybe TRBD1 (6 bases). This CDR3 contains 13 residues. The germline gives CDR1 SQVTM, CDR2 ANQGSEA. V was clipped by 1 base and J by 7 bases, with 14 bases between them. CDR3 protein: CSVEGPGQVEQYF. Written as DNA, the CDR3 is TGCAGCGTTGAAGGGCCGGGACAAGTGGAGCAGTACTTC.

The CDR3 sequence is CASSLAGQEGNSQPQHF. CDR3 coding DNA: TGTGCCAGCAGTTTAGCGGGACAGGAGGGGAATAGTCAGCCCCAGCATTTT. The chain recombines TRBV12-3 or TRBV12-4 with TRBJ1-5, with 8 bases identical to TRBD1. Losses at the gene ends were 0 bases for V and 6 bases for J; bases not matched to a gene: 10. CDR3 length: 17 amino acids.

The V and J genes are TRBV12-3 or TRBV12-4 and TRBJ1-2; D unclear. V was clipped by 4 bases and J by 5 bases, with 14 bases between them. The CDR3 is 14 residues long. The CDR3 DNA reads TGTGCCAGCAGTTCGAACCCCGATGGGTATGGCTACACCTTC. It translates to CASSSNPDGYGYTF.

The CDR3 sequence: CASSQPFAPGRGDPHGYTF. CDR3 sequence (DNA): TGCGCCAGCAGCCAACCCTTTGCACCCGGACGGGGGGACCCCCATGGCTACACCTTC. The chain uses TRBV4-1 and TRBJ1-2; D possibly corresponds to TRBD1 (5 bases). V lost 2 bases, J lost 6 bases, and 28 bases lay in between. Germline V gene sequence: CDR1 MGHRA, CDR2 YSYEKL. This CDR3 contains 19 residues.

The chain uses TRBV29-1 and TRBJ1-1; no definite D call. Trimming took off 3 bases at V and 11 bases at J, with 19 bases between the two ends. Germline assignment: CDR1 SQVTM and CDR2 ANQGSEA. The CDR3 is 13 amino acids. The CDR3 is CSVDRFRGLSAFF. CDR3 coding DNA: TGCAGCGTTGACAGGTTCCGGGGATTATCTGCTTTCTTT.

This clonotype was seen only a few times. The chain carries TRBV7-9 and TRBJ2-3; 7 nucleotides match TRBD2. Trimming at V came to 5 bases and at J to 6 bases, leaving 11 bases not matched to a gene. Germline CDR1 and CDR2: SEHNR and FQNEAQ (reference sequence). The CDR3 consists of 15 residues. CDR3 sequence (DNA): TGTGCCAGCAGCGGCCGGGGAGGGCGGACGGATACGCAGTATTTT. Protein: CASSGRGGRTDTQYF.

The table lists this clonotype with a few counts. The chain recombines TRBV7-2 with TRBJ1-2; D perhaps matches TRBD1 (5 bases). CDR1 and CDR2 from the germline V gene are SGHTA and FQGNSA. This CDR3 is 14 amino acids long. Trimming stripped 3 bases from V and 6 bases from J, with 14 bases between. CDR3 protein: CASSFRQGHDGYTF. DNA for the CDR3: TGTGCCAGCAGCTTCCGGCAGGGCCACGATGGCTACACCTTC.